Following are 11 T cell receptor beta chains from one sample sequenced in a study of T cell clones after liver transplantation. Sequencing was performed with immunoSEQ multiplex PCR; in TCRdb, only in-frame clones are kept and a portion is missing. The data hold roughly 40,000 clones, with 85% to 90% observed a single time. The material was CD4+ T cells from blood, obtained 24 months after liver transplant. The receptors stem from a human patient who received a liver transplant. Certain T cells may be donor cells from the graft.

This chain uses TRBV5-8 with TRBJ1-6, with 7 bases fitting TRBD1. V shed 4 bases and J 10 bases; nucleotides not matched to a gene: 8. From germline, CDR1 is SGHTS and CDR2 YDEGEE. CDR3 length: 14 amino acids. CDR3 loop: CASSPGQTGSPLHF. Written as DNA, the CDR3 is TGTGCCAGCAGCCCGGGACAGACAGGATCACCCCTCCACTTT. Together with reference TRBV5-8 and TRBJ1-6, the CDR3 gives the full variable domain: EAGVTQSPTHLIKTRGQQATLRCSPISGHTSVYWYQQALGLGLQFLLWYDEGEERNRGNFPPRFSGRQFPNYSSELNVNALELEDSALYLCASSPGQTGSPLHFGNGTRLTVT.

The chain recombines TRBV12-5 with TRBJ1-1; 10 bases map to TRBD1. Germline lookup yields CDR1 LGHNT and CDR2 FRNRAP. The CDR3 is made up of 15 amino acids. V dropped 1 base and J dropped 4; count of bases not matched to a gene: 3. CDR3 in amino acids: CASGLGRTGGTEAFF. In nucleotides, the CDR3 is TGTGCTAGTGGTTTGGGTAGGACAGGGGGCACTGAAGCTTTCTTT.

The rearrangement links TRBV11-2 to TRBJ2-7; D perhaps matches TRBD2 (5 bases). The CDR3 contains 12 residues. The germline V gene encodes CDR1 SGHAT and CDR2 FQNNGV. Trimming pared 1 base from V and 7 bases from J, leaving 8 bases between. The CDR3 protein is CASSLARGEQYF. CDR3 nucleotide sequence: TGTGCCAGCAGCTTAGCACGGGGAGAGCAGTACTTC.

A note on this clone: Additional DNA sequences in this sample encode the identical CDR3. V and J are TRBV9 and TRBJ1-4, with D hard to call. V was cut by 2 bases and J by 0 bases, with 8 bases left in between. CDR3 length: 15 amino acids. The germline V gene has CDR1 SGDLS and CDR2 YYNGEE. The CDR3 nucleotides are TGTGCCAGCAGCGTTACTGACGCAACTAATGAAAAACTGTTTTTT. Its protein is CASSVTDATNEKLFF.

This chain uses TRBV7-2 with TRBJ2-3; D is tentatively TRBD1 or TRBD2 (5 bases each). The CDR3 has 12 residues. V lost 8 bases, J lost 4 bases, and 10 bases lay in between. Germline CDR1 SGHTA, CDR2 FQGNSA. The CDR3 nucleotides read TGTGCCAGCGGGTGGGGGTCAGATACGCAGTATTTT. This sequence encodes CASGWGSDTQYF.

The CDR3 region has the DNA TGCAGCGTCGGGACTAGCGGGACTTCATATACGCAGTATTTT. Amino acids: CSVGTSGTSYTQYF. V and J are TRBV29-1 and TRBJ2-3, with 13 bases fitting TRBD2. Germline-derived CDR1 and CDR2 are SQVTM and ANQGSEA. The CDR3 runs 14 residues. The V and J ends lost 6 bases and 7 bases, in that order; junction bases with no gene match: 7.

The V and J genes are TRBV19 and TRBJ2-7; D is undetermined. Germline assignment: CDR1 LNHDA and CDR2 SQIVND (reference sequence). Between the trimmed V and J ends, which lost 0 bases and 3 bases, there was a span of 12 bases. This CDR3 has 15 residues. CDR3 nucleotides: TGTGCCAGTAGTATAGAACCCATCGAACTCTACGAGCAGTACTTC. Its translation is CASSIEPIELYEQYF.

CDR3 coding DNA: TGCGCCAGCAGCTTGGATGGGCAGGGCCCGAACACCGGGGAGCTGTTTTTT. It codes for CASSLDGQGPNTGELFF. This sequence joins TRBV5-1 and TRBJ2-2, with D possibly matching TRBD1 (5 bases). Germline CDR1 is SGHRS and CDR2 is YFSETQ. This CDR3 contains 17 residues. The V end lost 0 bases, the J end lost 0 bases, and 12 bases lay between the germline ends.

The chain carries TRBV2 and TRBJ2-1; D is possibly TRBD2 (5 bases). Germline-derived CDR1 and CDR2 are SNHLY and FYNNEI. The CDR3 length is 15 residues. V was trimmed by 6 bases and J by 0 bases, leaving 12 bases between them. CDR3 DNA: TGTGCCAGCAGGCTAAGCGGAGACTCCTACAATGAGCAGTTCTTC. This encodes CASRLSGDSYNEQFF.

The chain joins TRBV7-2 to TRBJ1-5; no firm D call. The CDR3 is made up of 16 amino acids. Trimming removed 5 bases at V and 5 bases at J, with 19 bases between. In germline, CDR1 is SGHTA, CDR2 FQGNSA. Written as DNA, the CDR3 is TGTGCCAGCAGCCCGCAACGAGGACTACTCGATCAGCCCCAGCATTTT. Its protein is CASSPQRGLLDQPQHF.

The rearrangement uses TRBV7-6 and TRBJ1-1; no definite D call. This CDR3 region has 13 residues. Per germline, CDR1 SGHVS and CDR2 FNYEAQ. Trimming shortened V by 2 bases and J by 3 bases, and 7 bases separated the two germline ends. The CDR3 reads CASSLSMDTEAFF. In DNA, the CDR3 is TGTGCCAGCAGCTTATCAATGGACACTGAAGCTTTCTTT.